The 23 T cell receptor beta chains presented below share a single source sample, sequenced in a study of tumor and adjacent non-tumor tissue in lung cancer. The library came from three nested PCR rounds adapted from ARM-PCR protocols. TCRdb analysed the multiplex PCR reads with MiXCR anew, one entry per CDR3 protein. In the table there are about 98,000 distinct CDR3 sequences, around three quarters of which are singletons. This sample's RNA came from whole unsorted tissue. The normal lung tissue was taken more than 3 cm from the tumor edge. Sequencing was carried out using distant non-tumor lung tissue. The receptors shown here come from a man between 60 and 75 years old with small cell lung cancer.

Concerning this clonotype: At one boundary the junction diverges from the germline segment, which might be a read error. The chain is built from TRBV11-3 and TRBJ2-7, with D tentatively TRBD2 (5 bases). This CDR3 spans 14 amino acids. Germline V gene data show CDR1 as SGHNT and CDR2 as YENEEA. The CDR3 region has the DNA TGTGCTAGCAGCTTCGGGGAATACTCTTACAAGCAGTACTTC. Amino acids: CASSFGEYSYKQYF.

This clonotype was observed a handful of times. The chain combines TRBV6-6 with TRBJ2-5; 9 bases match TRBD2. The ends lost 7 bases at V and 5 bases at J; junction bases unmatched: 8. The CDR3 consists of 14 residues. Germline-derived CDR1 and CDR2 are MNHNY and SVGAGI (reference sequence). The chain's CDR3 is CASKGLAGDETQYF. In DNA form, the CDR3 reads TGTGCCAGCAAGGGATTAGCGGGAGACGAGACCCAGTACTTC.

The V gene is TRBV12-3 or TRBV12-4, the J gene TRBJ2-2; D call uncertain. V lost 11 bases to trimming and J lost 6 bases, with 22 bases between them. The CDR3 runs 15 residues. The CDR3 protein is CAALAAPSGAGELFF. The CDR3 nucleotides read TGTGCCGCGTTAGCCGCGCCCAGTGGGGCCGGGGAGCTGTTTTTT.

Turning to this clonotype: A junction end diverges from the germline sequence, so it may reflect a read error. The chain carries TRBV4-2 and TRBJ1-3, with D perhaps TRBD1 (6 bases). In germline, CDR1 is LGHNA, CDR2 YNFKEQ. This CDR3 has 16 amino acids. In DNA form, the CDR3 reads TGTGCCAGCACCCAACCCAGGGGATCGTCCGGAAACACCATATTTTTT. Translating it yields CASTQPRGSSGNTIFF.

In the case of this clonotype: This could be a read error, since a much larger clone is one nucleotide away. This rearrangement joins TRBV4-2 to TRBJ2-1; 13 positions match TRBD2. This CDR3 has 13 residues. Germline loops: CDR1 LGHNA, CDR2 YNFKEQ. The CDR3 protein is CVTGTSGNNEQFF. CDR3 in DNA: TGTGTCACCGGGACTAGCGGGAACAATGAGCAGTTCTTC.

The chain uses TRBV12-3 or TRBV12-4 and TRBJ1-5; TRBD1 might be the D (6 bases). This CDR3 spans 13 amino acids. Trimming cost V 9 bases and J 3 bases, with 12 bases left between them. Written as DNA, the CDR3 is TGTGCCAGTAGACAGGATATCAATCAGCCCCAGCATTTT. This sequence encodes CASRQDINQPQHF.

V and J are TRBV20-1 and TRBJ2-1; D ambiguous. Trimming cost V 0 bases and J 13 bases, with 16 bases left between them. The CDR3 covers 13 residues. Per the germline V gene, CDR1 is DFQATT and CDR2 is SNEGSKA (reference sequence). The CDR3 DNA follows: TGCAGTGCTAGAGATCCTAAGGTGACTGATCAGTTCTTC. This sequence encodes CSARDPKVTDQFF.

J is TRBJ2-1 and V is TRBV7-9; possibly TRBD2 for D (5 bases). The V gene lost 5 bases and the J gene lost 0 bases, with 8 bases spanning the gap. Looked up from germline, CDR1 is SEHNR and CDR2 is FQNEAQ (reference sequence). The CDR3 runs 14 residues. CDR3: CASSNTSSYNEQFF. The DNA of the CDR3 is TGTGCCAGCAGCAATACTAGCTCCTACAATGAGCAGTTCTTC. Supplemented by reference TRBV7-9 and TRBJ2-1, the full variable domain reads DTGVSQNPRHKITKRGQNVTFRCDPISEHNRLYWYRQTLGQGPEFLTYFQNEAQLEKSRLLSDRFSAERPKGSFSTLEIQRTEQGDSAMYLCASSNTSSYNEQFFGPGTRLTVL.

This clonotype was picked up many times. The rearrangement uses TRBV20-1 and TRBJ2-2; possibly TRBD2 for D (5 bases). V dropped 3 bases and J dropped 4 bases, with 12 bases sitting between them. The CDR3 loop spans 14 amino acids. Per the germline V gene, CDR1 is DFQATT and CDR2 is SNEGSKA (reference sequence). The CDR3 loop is CSARDPAGTGELFF. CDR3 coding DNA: TGCAGTGCTAGGGACCCCGCGGGCACCGGGGAGCTGTTTTTT.

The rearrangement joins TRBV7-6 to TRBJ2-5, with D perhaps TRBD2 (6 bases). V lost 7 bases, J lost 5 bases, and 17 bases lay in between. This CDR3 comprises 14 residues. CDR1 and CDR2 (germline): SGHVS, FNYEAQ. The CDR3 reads CASTGRSGPETQYF. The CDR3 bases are TGTGCCAGCACCGGGCGCAGCGGGCCGGAGACCCAGTACTTC.

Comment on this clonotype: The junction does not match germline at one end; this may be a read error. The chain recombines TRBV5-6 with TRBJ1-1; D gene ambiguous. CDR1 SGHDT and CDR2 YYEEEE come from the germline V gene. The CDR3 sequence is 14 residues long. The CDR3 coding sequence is TGTGCCGGCAGCCCGGAACAGCTGAACACTGAAGCTTTCTTT. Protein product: CAGSPEQLNTEAFF.

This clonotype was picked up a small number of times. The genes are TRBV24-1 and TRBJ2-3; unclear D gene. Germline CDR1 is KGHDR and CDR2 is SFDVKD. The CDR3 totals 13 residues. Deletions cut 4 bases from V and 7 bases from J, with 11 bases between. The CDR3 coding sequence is TGTGCCACCAGTGACAACCAATTGAATACGCAGTATTTT. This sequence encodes CATSDNQLNTQYF.

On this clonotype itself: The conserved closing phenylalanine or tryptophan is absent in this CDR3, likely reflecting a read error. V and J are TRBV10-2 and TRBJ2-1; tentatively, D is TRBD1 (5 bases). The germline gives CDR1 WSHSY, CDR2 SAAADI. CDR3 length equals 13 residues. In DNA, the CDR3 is TGCGCTAGCCGCGAGGCTGGCCAGGGTGTGCAGTTCTTG. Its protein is CASREAGQGVQFL.

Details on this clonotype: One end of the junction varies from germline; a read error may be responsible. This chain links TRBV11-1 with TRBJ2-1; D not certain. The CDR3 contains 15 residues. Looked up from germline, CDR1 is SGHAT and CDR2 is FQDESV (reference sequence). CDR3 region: CASSLERTTYNERLF. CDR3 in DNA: TGTGCCAGCAGCTTAGAGAGGACGACCTACAATGAACGGTTATTC.

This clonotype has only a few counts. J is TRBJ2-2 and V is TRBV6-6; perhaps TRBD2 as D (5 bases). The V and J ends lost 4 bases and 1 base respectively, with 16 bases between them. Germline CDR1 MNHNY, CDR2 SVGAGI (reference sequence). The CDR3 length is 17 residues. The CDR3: CASSSSAGPVNTGELFF. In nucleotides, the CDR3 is TGTGCCAGCAGTTCCTCGGCGGGTCCTGTGAACACCGGGGAGCTGTTTTTT.

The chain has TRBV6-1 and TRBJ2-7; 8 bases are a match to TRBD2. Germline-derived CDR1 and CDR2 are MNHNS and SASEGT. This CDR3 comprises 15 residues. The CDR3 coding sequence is TGTATCAGCAGTGAACTAGCGGATAGGTCCTACGAGCAGTACGTC. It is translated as CISSELADRSYEQYV.

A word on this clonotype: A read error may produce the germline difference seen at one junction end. CDR3 amino acids: CASSFVGGGKLFF. The DNA of the CDR3 is TGTGCCAGCAGCTTCGTGGGAGGCGGGAAGCTGTTCTTT. J is TRBJ2-2 and V is TRBV6-5; D is perhaps TRBD2 (6 bases). The germline V gene has CDR1 MNHEY and CDR2 SVGAGI. The CDR3 contains 13 residues.

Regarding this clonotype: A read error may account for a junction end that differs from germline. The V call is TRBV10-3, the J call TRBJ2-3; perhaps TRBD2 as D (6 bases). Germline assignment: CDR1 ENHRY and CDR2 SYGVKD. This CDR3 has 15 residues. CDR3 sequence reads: CAISEGIGSTDTHYF. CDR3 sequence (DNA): TGTGCCATCTCGGAAGGGATCGGGAGTACAGATACGCATTATTTT.

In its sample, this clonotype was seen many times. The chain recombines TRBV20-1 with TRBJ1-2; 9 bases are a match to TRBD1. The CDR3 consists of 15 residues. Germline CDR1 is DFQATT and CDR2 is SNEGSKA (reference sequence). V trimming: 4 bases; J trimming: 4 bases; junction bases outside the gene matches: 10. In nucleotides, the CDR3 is TGCAGTGCTATTCAACCGGGACAGGGTGTCTATGGCTACACCTTC. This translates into CSAIQPGQGVYGYTF.

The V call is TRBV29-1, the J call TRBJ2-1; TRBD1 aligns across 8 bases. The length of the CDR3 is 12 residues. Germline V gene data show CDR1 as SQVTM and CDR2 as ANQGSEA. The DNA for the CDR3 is TGCGGCTCCTCGGGACAGGCTTATGAGCAGTTCTTC. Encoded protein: CGSSGQAYEQFF.

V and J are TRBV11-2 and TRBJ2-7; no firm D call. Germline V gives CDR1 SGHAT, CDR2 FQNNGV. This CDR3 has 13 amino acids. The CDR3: CTSSLAGYYVQYV. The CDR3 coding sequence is TGTACCAGCAGCTTAGCTGGCTACTACGTGCAGTACGTC.

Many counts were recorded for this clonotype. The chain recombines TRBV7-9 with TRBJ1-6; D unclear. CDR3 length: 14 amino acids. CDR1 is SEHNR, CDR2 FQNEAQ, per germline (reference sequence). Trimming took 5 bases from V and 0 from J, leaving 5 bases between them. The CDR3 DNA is TGTGCCAGCAGCGGGAGCTCCTATAATTCACCCCTCCACTTT. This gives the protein CASSGSSYNSPLHF. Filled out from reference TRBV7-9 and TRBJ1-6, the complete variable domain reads DTGVSQNPRHKITKRGQNVTFRCDPISEHNRLYWYRQTLGQGPEFLTYFQNEAQLEKSRLLSDRFSAERPKGSFSTLEIQRTEQGDSAMYLCASSGSSYNSPLHFGNGTRLTVT.

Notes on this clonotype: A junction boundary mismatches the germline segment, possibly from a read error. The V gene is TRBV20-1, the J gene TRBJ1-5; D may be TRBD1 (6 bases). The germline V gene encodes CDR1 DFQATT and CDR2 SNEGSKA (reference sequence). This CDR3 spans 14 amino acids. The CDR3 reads CAAKTAGVDQSQHF. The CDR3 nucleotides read TGCGCTGCCAAAACGGCAGGGGTGGATCAGTCCCAGCATTTT.